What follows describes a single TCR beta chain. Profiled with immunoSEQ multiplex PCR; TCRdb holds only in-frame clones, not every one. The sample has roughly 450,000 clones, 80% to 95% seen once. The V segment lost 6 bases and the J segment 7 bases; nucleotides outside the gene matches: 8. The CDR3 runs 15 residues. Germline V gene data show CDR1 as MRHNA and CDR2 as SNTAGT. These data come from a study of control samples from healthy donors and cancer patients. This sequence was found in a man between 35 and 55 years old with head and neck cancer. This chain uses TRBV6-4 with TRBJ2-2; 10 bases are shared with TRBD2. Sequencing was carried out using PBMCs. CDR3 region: CASSTLAGVGGELFF. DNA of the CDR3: TGTGCCAGCAGCACTCTAGCGGGAGTCGGCGGGGAGCTGTTTTTT.